Listed below are T cell receptor beta chains from one sample, sequenced in a study of blood T cell repertoires in COVID-19. The table came from immunoSEQ multiplex PCR; TCRdb's copy has only in-frame clones and leaves some out. The sample includes approximately 280,000 clones, roughly 91% of them seen just once. Material for sequencing was PBMCs or T cells enriched from blood (not recorded which). These receptors were taken from a woman aged 55-70 years who had recovered from COVID-19. Both conserved end residues are part of each CDR3. A D gene is named only where the DNA matches it firmly. Part of the rows lack a size; the others show once, few, many or a class for expanded clones.

D	size	V	J	DNA	CDR3
-	-	TRBV28	TRBJ2-1	TGTGCCAGCAGCAACGGGGGGCCATCAAATGAGCAGTTCTTC	CASSNGGPSNEQFF
TRBD2	-	TRBV11-2	TRBJ2-7	TGTGCCAGCAGCTCGGGGGGCGAGCAGTACTTC	CASSSGGEQYF
-	once	TRBV29-1	TRBJ1-2	TGCAGCGCCGGGGGGGCCTATGGCTACACCTTC	CSAGGAYGYTF
-	-	TRBV18	TRBJ1-3	TGTGCCAGCTCACCCCCCACACGGGACTCTGGAAACACCATATATTTT	CASSPPTRDSGNTIYF
TRBD1	-	TRBV11-2	TRBJ1-2	TGTGCCAGCAGCTGGGACAGCTATGGCTACACCTTC	CASSWDSYGYTF
-	-	TRBV19	TRBJ1-1	TGTGCCAGTAGCCCCGGACTGGAGGTCACTGAAGCTTTCTTT	CASSPGLEVTEAFF
-	-	TRBV5-1	TRBJ2-7	TGCGCCAGCAGCCCGGACAGCAATCCCACCTACGAGCAGTACTTC	CASSPDSNPTYEQYF
TRBD2	-	TRBV29-1	TRBJ2-2	TGCAGCGCCCCGCGGGGGGGGAACACCGGGGAGCTGTTTTTT	CSAPRGGNTGELFF
-	-	TRBV6-4	TRBJ2-1	TGTGCCAGCAGTGAGACAGCAAACAATGAGCAGTTCTTC	CASSETANNEQFF
TRBD2	-	TRBV13	TRBJ2-7	TGTGCCAGCAGGTGGACCCTTGGTCGGATAGCGGGGGGTGGCTACGAGCAGTACTTC	CASRWTLGRIAGGGYEQYF
-	-	TRBV29-1	TRBJ2-1	TGCAGCGTTGCGGCGGGGGCGAGCTCCTACAATGAGCAGTTCTTC	CSVAAGASSYNEQFF
TRBD1	-	TRBV5-1	TRBJ1-1	TGCGCCAGCAGCTTGGGGACAGGTTCTGAAGCTTTCTTT	CASSLGTGSEAFF
TRBD1	-	TRBV4-1	TRBJ2-7	TGCGCCAGCAGCCAAGTTCCGACAGGGTACGAGCAGTACTTC	CASSQVPTGYEQYF
TRBD1	-	TRBV30	TRBJ1-2	TGTGCCTGGAGTGGACTTTTTTCATCCCGGGACAGAACTAACTATGGCTACACCTTC	CAWSGLFSSRDRTNYGYTF